This passage covers 5 T cell receptor beta chains from one sample sequenced in a study of blood T cells in healthy people across ages. Then a second PCR, running roughly 7 to 11 cycles, was carried out with a sample-barcoded 5' primer and a J-beta primer mix. Via MiXCR, TCRdb re-called the 5' RACE reads, giving one row per CDR3 protein. The table has hundreds of thousands of distinct CDR3 sequences, approximately 53% seen once. The source material was blood. The source of these receptors is a man aged 40-49 years in good health.

This chain uses TRBV12-3 or TRBV12-4 with TRBJ1-2; 10 bases are a match to TRBD1. This CDR3 spans 19 amino acids. With V trimmed by 6 bases and J by 4 bases, 20 bases remained unmatched. The CDR3 loop is CASSPFSRTGGSPFYGYTF. CDR3 DNA sequence: TGTGCCAGCAGCCCCTTCTCACGGACAGGGGGGTCTCCCTTCTATGGCTACACCTTC.

This clonotype has ten or more counts. This chain uses TRBV15 with TRBJ2-3, with D possibly called TRBD1 or TRBD2 (6 bases each). The CDR3 has 14 residues. V dropped 1 base and J dropped 3 bases, with 8 bases sitting between them. Germline loops: CDR1 LNHNV, CDR2 YYDKDF (reference sequence). The CDR3 DNA reads TGTGCCACCAGCAGAGTAGGGGGGACAGATACGCAGTATTTT. This translates into CATSRVGGTDTQYF. The full variable domain, with the rest looked up from reference TRBV15 and TRBJ2-3, is DAMVIQNPRYQVTQFGKPVTLSCSQTLNHNVMYWYQQKSSQAPKLLFHYYDKDFNNEADTPDNFQSRRPNTSFCFLDIRSPGLGDTAMYLCATSRVGGTDTQYFGPGTRLTVL.

This clonotype was counted a few times. The chain is built from TRBV21-1 and TRBJ1-2; the listed D gene, TRBD1, was not tested against the DNA. TRBV21-1 is a pseudogene. This CDR3 is 15 amino acids long. The CDR3 loop is CASSLRDRESGGYTF. CDR3 nucleotides: TGTGCCAGCAGCCTCCGGGACAGGGAATCGGGCGGCTACACCTTC.

This clonotype came up a few times. The chain recombines TRBV7-2 with TRBJ2-5; no clear D gene. Between the trimmed V and J ends, which lost 3 bases and 2 bases, there was a span of 13 bases. Germline CDR1 SGHTA, CDR2 FQGNSA. CDR3 size: 15 residues. DNA of the CDR3: TGTGCCAGCAGCTTTGGTCACGGCAAGCAAGAGACCCAGTACTTC. Translation gives CASSFGHGKQETQYF.

The CDR3 DNA reads as TGTGCCAGCAGCTTGAATCATCCGGGGGGGCACTACAATGAGCAGTTCTTC. This translates into CASSLNHPGGHYNEQFF. This chain connects TRBV5-6 to TRBJ2-1; 8 positions agree with TRBD2. Germline CDR1 reads SGHDT; CDR2 reads YYEEEE. The length of the CDR3 is 17 residues. Trimming took 1 base from V and 3 from J; bases not matched to a gene: 9.